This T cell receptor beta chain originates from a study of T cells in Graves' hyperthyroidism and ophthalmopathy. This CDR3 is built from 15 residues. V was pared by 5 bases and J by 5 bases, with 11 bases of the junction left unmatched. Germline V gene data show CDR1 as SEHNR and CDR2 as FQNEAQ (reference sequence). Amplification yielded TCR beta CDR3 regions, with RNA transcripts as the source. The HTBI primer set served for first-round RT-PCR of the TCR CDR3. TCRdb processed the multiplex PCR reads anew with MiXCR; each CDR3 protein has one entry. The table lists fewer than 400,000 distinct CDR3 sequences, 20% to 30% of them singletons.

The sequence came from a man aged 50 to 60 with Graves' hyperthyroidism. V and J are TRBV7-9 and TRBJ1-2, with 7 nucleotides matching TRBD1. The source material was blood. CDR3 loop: CASSPRDSVVYGYTF. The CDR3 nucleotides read TGTGCCAGCAGCCCGCGGGACAGCGTCGTATATGGCTACACCTTC.